The 14 T cell receptor beta chains listed next were all sequenced from one sample in a study of PD-L1 blockade in urothelial cancer. The repertoire was sequenced with immunoSEQ multiplex PCR; TCRdb's copy has only in-frame clones and lacks some. The sample shows 50,000 to 55,000 clones, 86% of them seen only once. As to time point: pretreatment peripheral blood. The specimen was PBMCs, collected around atezolizumab (anti-PD-L1) treatment. These receptors were taken from a man aged 60-69 years with urothelial cancer.

This clone was recorded a few times. The chain employs TRBV30 and TRBJ2-7, with D perhaps TRBD1 (6 bases). V lost 3 bases to trimming and J lost 1 base, with 13 bases between them. Germline V gives CDR1 GTSNPN, CDR2 SVGIG (reference sequence). This CDR3 has 14 residues. The CDR3 coding sequence is TGTGCCTGGAGGAGTTGGACAGAGTCCTACGAGCAGTACTTC. This translates into CAWRSWTESYEQYF.

This clone is a singleton in its sample. V is TRBV10-3 and J is TRBJ2-3, with 7 bases matching TRBD2. This CDR3 contains 15 residues. Losses at the gene ends were 2 bases for V and 3 bases for J; bases not matched to a gene: 5. Germline CDR1 is ENHRY and CDR2 is SYGVKD. The DNA for the CDR3 is TGTGCCATCAGTGAGCTTCTAGCGGTAACAGATACGCAGTATTTT. Its protein is CAISELLAVTDTQYF.

The CDR3 nucleotides are TGTGCCAGCAGTCTTCCGGGACAGGGATTGAACACTGAAGCTTTCTTT. It specifies CASSLPGQGLNTEAFF. The chain carries TRBV7-9 and TRBJ1-1, with TRBD1 identical over 9 bases. CDR3 length equals 16 residues. CDR1 is SEHNR and CDR2 is FQNEAQ in the germline V gene (reference sequence). Trimming cost V 6 bases and J 0 bases; bases outside gene matches: 8.

The rearrangement uses TRBV29-1 and TRBJ1-1; D is unclear. The CDR3 runs 12 residues. CDR1 is SQVTM and CDR2 is ANQGSEA in the germline V gene. Deletions cut 3 bases from V and 0 bases from J, with 5 bases between. Written as DNA, the CDR3 is TGCAGCGTTGAGCACTTGAACACTGAAGCTTTCTTT. This sequence encodes CSVEHLNTEAFF.

In DNA, the CDR3 is TGTGCCAGCAGCCCAGGGGACACCGGGGAGCTGTTTTTT. Translating gives CASSPGDTGELFF. The V and J genes are TRBV5-5 and TRBJ2-2, with TRBD1 as a possible D gene (6 bases). Trimming removed 4 bases from V and 3 bases from J, with 7 bases in between. The CDR3 is made up of 13 amino acids. Germline CDR1 and CDR2: SGHKS and YYEKEE (reference sequence).

This clone was observed a single time. The chain recombines TRBV5-6 with TRBJ2-5; possible D gene TRBD1, 6 bases. V was clipped by 1 base and J by 4 bases, with 17 bases between them. The CDR3 sequence is 16 residues long. CDR1 and CDR2 from the germline V gene are SGHDT and YYEEEE. As DNA, the CDR3 is TGTGCCAGCAGCTTGTTTGTCAGGGGTGAAGGAGAGACCCAGTACTTC. This translates into CASSLFVRGEGETQYF.

This clone turned up a few times. V usage is TRBV6-4 and J usage is TRBJ1-5, with D unresolved. The CDR3 has 13 amino acids. V was pared by 3 bases and J by 1 base, with 4 bases between. From germline, CDR1 is MRHNA and CDR2 SNTAGT. CDR3 DNA: TGTGCCAGCAGTGAACAGAGCAATCAGCCCCAGCATTTT. Protein product: CASSEQSNQPQHF.

The chain links TRBV5-8 to TRBJ1-1; no clear D gene. This CDR3 region has 13 residues. The V gene's germline CDR1 is SGHTS and CDR2 YDEGEE. The V gene lost 0 bases and the J gene lost 3 bases, with 6 bases spanning the gap. The CDR3 is CASSLAVYTEAFF. The CDR3 DNA reads as TGTGCCAGCAGCTTGGCCGTCTACACTGAAGCTTTCTTT.

This clone was seen just once. V is TRBV5-6 and J is TRBJ1-3, with 7 bases aligning to TRBD1. Germline assignment: CDR1 SGHDT and CDR2 YYEEEE. The V and J ends lost 5 bases and 2 bases, in that order; junction bases with no gene match: 4. The length of the CDR3 is 14 residues. The CDR3 region is CASRGDSTGNTIYF. The CDR3 DNA sequence: TGTGCCAGCAGGGGGGACAGCACTGGAAACACCATATATTTT.

The chain joins TRBV4-1 to TRBJ1-1, with D uncertain. CDR1 is MGHRA and CDR2 is YSYEKL in the germline V gene. The CDR3 loop spans 15 amino acids. V lost 0 bases, J lost 6 bases, and 14 bases lay in between. CDR3 residues: CASSQDPGVGSEAFF. The CDR3 nucleotides read TGCGCCAGCAGCCAAGATCCAGGTGTCGGTTCTGAAGCTTTCTTT.

This chain links TRBV25-1 with TRBJ2-7, with a possible D match to TRBD1 (5 bases). The CDR3 extends over 16 amino acids. CDR1 and CDR2 from the germline V gene are MGHDK and SYGVNS. V dropped 1 base and J dropped 4 bases, with 17 bases sitting between them. CDR3 protein: CASSESRTGEAYEQYF. The CDR3 DNA reads as TGTGCCAGCAGTGAATCACGAACAGGCGAAGCTTACGAGCAGTACTTC.

This chain joins TRBV5-4 and TRBJ2-1; TRBD1 matches at 11 bases. This CDR3 has 16 amino acids. V lost 5 bases, J lost 9 bases, and 13 bases stayed unmatched. The germline CDR1 and CDR2 sequences are SGHNT and YYREEE (reference sequence). The CDR3 DNA follows: TGTGCCAGCAGTCCCCTAAATAGCGGGACAGGGGGTGAGCAGTTCTTC. Translating gives CASSPLNSGTGGEQFF.

This sequence joins TRBV21-1 and TRBJ2-7; the D segment call TRBD2 is taken from the table without a DNA check. TRBV21-1 is reported as a pseudogene. The CDR3 runs to 13 residues. The CDR3 DNA follows: TGTGCCAGCGGGACTAGCGGATCCTACGAGCAGTACTTC. Translated: CASGTSGSYEQYF.

The J gene is TRBJ1-4, the V gene TRBV28; D is ambiguous. This CDR3 spans 15 amino acids. The ends were cut back, 7 bases at V and 3 bases at J, with 15 bases in the middle. In germline, CDR1 is MDHEN, CDR2 SYDVKM. CDR3 sequence reads: CASIRAGFANEKLFF. The CDR3 DNA is TGTGCCAGCATCCGGGCGGGTTTCGCTAATGAAAAACTGTTTTTT.